The next 2 T cell receptor beta chains were all read from a single sample in a study of cytomegalovirus exposure and HLA in healthy donors. Both 60 Vbeta primers and 13 Jbeta primers went into the PCR. Produced via immunoSEQ multiplex PCR; TCRdb's table is partial and in-frame only. The data show about 140,000 clones, around 80% seen once. Specimen: PBMCs. These receptors were collected from a female donor in good health and CMV-seronegative.

The chain couples TRBV6-5 to TRBJ1-3; tentatively, D is TRBD1 (5 bases). V lost 4 bases and J 0 bases, leaving 7 bases between the germline ends. Germline V CDR1 and CDR2: MNHEY, SVGAGI. The CDR3 totals 14 residues. CDR3 sequence: CASSWGGSGNTIYF. CDR3 DNA: TGTGCCAGCAGTTGGGGGGGCTCTGGAAACACCATATATTTT.

This sequence joins TRBV6-1 and TRBJ2-2; the D gene is possibly TRBD1 (6 bases). The V gene's germline CDR1 is MNHNS and CDR2 SASEGT. This CDR3 spans 16 amino acids. V lost 6 bases and J lost 0, with 14 bases in between. CDR3 amino acids: CASSEQGPANTGELFF. The CDR3 region has the DNA TGTGCCAGCAGCGAACAGGGCCCAGCGAACACCGGGGAGCTGTTTTTT.